The subject of this entry is one T cell receptor (beta chain). What it binds is not known. This sample is part of a study of T cell responses to AZD1222 COVID-19 vaccine. Using immunoSEQ multiplex PCR, the repertoire was profiled, and TCRdb retains in-frame clones only, with some absent. The sample holds roughly 150,000 clones; roughly 89% are singletons and the top ten take roughly 1.5%. Overall study results and limits: The donor group comprised mostly white British people and more females; the analysis possibly underestimated clonal diversity. Spike-wide coverage was observed for vaccine-associated CD4 TCRs, with dominant responses at 160-218 and 743-854. Epitopes outside B.1.351 and B.1.1.7 mutated regions reportedly drew nearly half of spike TCRs.

The length of the CDR3 is 15 residues. The germline V gene has CDR1 SNHLY and CDR2 FYNNEI. V lost 0 bases to trimming and J lost 0 bases, with 9 bases between them. The genes are TRBV2 and TRBJ2-7; D is uncertain. This specimen consisted of peripheral blood, obtained on day 0 of AZD1222 vaccination. The TCR was taken from an adult in good health. CDR3 sequence: CASSEAGFPSYEQYF. The DNA of the CDR3 is TGTGCCAGCAGTGAAGCAGGGTTTCCCTCCTACGAGCAGTACTTC.